Shown below are 12 T cell receptor beta chains from a single sample sequenced in a study of blood T cell repertoires in COVID-19. The data were produced by immunoSEQ multiplex PCR, yet TCRdb's version contains in-frame clones alone and is incomplete. The sample carries a few hundred thousand clones, around 92% recorded once. Sequenced input: PBMCs or T cells enriched from blood (not recorded which). The receptor source for this set is a woman aged 60-70 years who had recovered from COVID-19.

V and J are TRBV7-9 and TRBJ2-1; the match to TRBD2 covers 10 bases. The CDR3 spans 15 residues. V shed 10 bases and J 8 bases; nucleotides not matched to a gene: 14. The germline V gene has CDR1 SEHNR and CDR2 FQNEAQ (reference sequence). CDR3 in DNA: TGTGCCACCTCCCGAGGAGCGGGAGGGCCGGATGAGCAGTTCTTC. Its protein product is CATSRGAGGPDEQFF.

V and J are TRBV3-1 (or the pseudogene TRBV3-2) and TRBJ1-3, with 7 bases that match TRBD1. The germline gives CDR1 LGHDT, CDR2 YNNKEL (reference sequence). The CDR3 length is 17 residues. The junction had 10 bases not matched to a gene; V was cut back by 5 bases and J by 0 bases. CDR3 sequence (DNA): TGTGCCAGCAGCGACACGGGACAGCGCGGCTCTGGAAACACCATATATTTT. Amino acids: CASSDTGQRGSGNTIYF.

The CDR3 here is CARSPDRVGREKLFF. The CDR3, as DNA: TGTGCCAGAAGCCCCGACAGGGTTGGGCGCGAAAAACTGTTTTTT. The V and J genes are TRBV7-5 and TRBJ1-4; TRBD1 is the table's D call, not checked against the DNA. TRBV7-5 has pseudogene status. This CDR3 region has 15 residues.

The V call is TRBV14, the J call TRBJ2-1, with D possibly TRBD2 on 6 matching bases. In germline, CDR1 is SGHDN, CDR2 FVKESK. The V and J ends lost 5 bases and 3 bases respectively, with 14 bases between them. The CDR3 runs to 15 residues. CDR3 sequence reads: CASSEARGVYNEQFF. In DNA, the CDR3 is TGTGCCAGCAGCGAGGCCCGCGGGGTCTACAATGAGCAGTTCTTC.

The chain joins TRBV9 to TRBJ2-3; D not resolved. Trimming shortened V by 1 base and J by 2 bases, and 14 bases separated the two germline ends. Germline values: CDR1 SGDLS, CDR2 YYNGEE. The CDR3 is 16 residues long. This chain's CDR3 is CASSVSNHPTTDTQYF. CDR3 DNA: TGTGCCAGCAGCGTATCCAATCATCCTACCACAGATACGCAGTATTTT. Full variable domain (rest looked up from reference TRBV9 and TRBJ2-3): DSGVTQTPKHLITATGQRVTLRCSPRSGDLSVYWYQQSLDQGLQFLIQYYNGEERAKGNILERFSAQQFPDLHSELNLSSLELGDSALYFCASSVSNHPTTDTQYFGPGTRLTVL.

This clone was seen a single time. The J gene is TRBJ1-4, the V gene TRBV27; D gene uncertain. The CDR3 totals 16 residues. Per the germline V gene, CDR1 is MNHEY and CDR2 is SMNVEV (reference sequence). V was cut by 3 bases and J by 7 bases, with 18 bases left in between. The CDR3 region has the DNA TGTGCCAGCAGTTTGATCCCTGGCCGGGGAGTTGAAAAACTGTTTTTT. It is translated as CASSLIPGRGVEKLFF. The full variable domain, completed using reference TRBV27 and TRBJ1-4, is EAQVTQNPRYLITVTGKKLTVTCSQNMNHEYMSWYRQDPGLGLRQIYYSMNVEVTDKGDVPEGYKVSRKEKRNFPLILESPSPNQTSLYFCASSLIPGRGVEKLFFGSGTQLSVL.

This chain uses TRBV5-1 with TRBJ2-7, with 9 bases aligning to TRBD1. There are 14 residues in the CDR3. Germline V gene lookup returns CDR1 SGHRS and CDR2 YFSETQ. With V trimmed by 6 bases and J by 0 bases, 4 bases remained unmatched. The CDR3 DNA follows: TGCGCCAGCACCCAGACAGGGGGCTCCTACGAGCAGTACTTC. Its protein product is CASTQTGGSYEQYF.

The chain uses TRBV10-1 and TRBJ2-3; the D gene is possibly TRBD2 (5 bases). CDR3 length equals 13 residues. The V gene's germline CDR1 is WNHNN and CDR2 SYGVQD (reference sequence). Trimming pared 4 bases from V and 4 bases from J, leaving 9 bases between. The CDR3 here is CASSGSVADTQYF. The CDR3 nucleotides read TGCGCCAGCAGTGGTAGCGTGGCAGATACGCAGTATTTT.

The genes are TRBV11-3 and TRBJ2-1; TRBD2 agrees at 11 bases. Trimming removed 4 bases from V and 5 bases from J; junction bases left unmatched: 7. The CDR3 has 16 residues. Germline V CDR1 and CDR2: SGHNT, YENEEA. CDR3 in amino acids: CASSSTSGLADNEQFF. CDR3 DNA: TGTGCCAGCAGCTCGACCTCGGGACTAGCGGACAATGAGCAGTTCTTC.

The CDR3 DNA follows: TGTGCCATCAGTGAGCGGAGGGCTGAAGCTTTCTTT. It encodes CAISERRAEAFF. The chain recombines TRBV10-3 with TRBJ1-1; D gene ambiguous. Germline-derived CDR1 and CDR2 are ENHRY and SYGVKD. This CDR3 is built from 12 residues. Trimming removed 2 bases at V and 6 bases at J, with 7 bases between.

The chain uses TRBV28 and TRBJ2-7, with 7 bases aligning to TRBD2. The CDR3 extends over 14 amino acids. Trimming cost V 1 base and J 2 bases; bases outside gene matches: 2. Per germline, CDR1 MDHEN and CDR2 SYDVKM. The CDR3 protein is CASSLSGGAYEQYF. The CDR3 bases are TGTGCCAGCAGTTTATCTGGGGGGGCCTACGAGCAGTACTTC.

V and J are TRBV5-1 and TRBJ1-1, with D tentatively TRBD1 (6 bases). V was trimmed by 0 bases and J by 5 bases, leaving 14 bases between them. There are 15 residues in the CDR3. Germline CDR1 reads SGHRS; CDR2 reads YFSETQ. The CDR3 DNA reads TGCGCCAGCAGCTTGGCCTCGGCAGGGGTGACTGAAGCTTTCTTT. This sequence encodes CASSLASAGVTEAFF.